These 11 T cell receptor beta chains were all obtained from the same sample, sequenced in a study of cytotoxic CD8 clonotypes in ibrutinib-treated CLL. Profiling relied on immunoSEQ multiplex PCR, and the TCRdb table lists in-frame clones only, not all of them. The data show about 120,000 clones, about 53% seen once. The sample here was PBMCs, taken after 24 months of ibrutinib treatment. These receptors were collected from a human donor with chronic lymphocytic leukemia.

The chain combines TRBV30 with TRBJ2-3, with D possibly matching TRBD1 (7 bases). Trimming took off 5 bases at V and 6 bases at J, with 15 bases between the two ends. CDR1 is GTSNPN, CDR2 SVGIG, per germline (reference sequence). The CDR3 spans 13 residues. CDR3 bases: TGTGCCTGGTCGGAGGGGGCAATTGATACGCAGTATTTT. Its translation: CAWSEGAIDTQYF. Full variable domain (remainder filled in from reference TRBV30 and TRBJ2-3): SQTIHQWPATLVQPVGSPLSLECTVEGTSNPNLYWYRQAAGRGLQLLFYSVGIGQISSEVPQNLSASRPQDRQFILSSKKLLLSDSGFYLCAWSEGAIDTQYFGPGTRLTVL.

V usage is TRBV6-5 and J usage is TRBJ2-7; D is unresolved. The V and J ends lost 6 bases and 5 bases respectively, with 17 bases between them. The germline V gene has CDR1 MNHEY and CDR2 SVGAGI. CDR3 length: 14 amino acids. CDR3 region: CASSLTPPSNEQYF. Written as DNA, the CDR3 is TGTGCCAGCAGCCTGACACCTCCTTCTAACGAGCAGTACTTC.

This clone was recorded many times. One end of the junction fails to match germline, which may point to a read error. The V and J genes are TRBV4-2 and TRBJ2-7; D is perhaps TRBD2 (8 bases). The CDR3 has 15 residues. Looked up from germline, CDR1 is LGHNA and CDR2 is YNFKEQ. CDR3 sequence (DNA): TGTGCCAGCAGCCCAGGGGGTGCGGGGGGACCACGGCATGCCTTC. It translates to CASSPGGAGGPRHAF.

This chain connects TRBV11-2 to TRBJ2-5; 11 bases match TRBD2. V shed 2 bases and J 2 bases; nucleotides not matched to a gene: 7. Per germline, CDR1 SGHAT and CDR2 FQNNGV. The CDR3 has 17 residues. In nucleotides, the CDR3 is TGTGCCAGCAGCTTAAAGCTAGCGGGGGGTCTACAAGAGACCCAGTACTTC. Translated: CASSLKLAGGLQETQYF.

The J gene is TRBJ2-2, the V gene TRBV11-3, with a possible D match to TRBD1 (6 bases). V lost 5 bases and J 2 bases, leaving 12 bases between the germline ends. The CDR3 has 15 residues. The germline V gene has CDR1 SGHNT and CDR2 YENEEA. The CDR3, as DNA: TGTGCCAGCAGCGCCGGGACACACAACACCGGGGAGCTGTTTTTT. Translation: CASSAGTHNTGELFF.

The rearrangement joins TRBV7-3 to TRBJ2-3; 10 nucleotides match TRBD1. Trimming at V came to 5 bases and at J to 2 bases, leaving 4 bases not matched to a gene. CDR1 SGHTA and CDR2 FQGTGA come from the germline V gene. The CDR3 consists of 15 residues. The CDR3 spells CASSPTGGHTDTQYF. In DNA form, the CDR3 reads TGTGCCAGCAGCCCGACAGGGGGCCACACAGATACGCAGTATTTT.

The sample holds many counts of this clone. J is TRBJ1-6 and V is TRBV18, with D perhaps TRBD1 (5 bases). The germline V and J ends were trimmed by 5 bases and 5 bases, with 13 bases remaining between them. Germline lookup yields CDR1 KGHSH and CDR2 LQKENI. The CDR3 has 15 residues. CDR3 loop: CASSAGGFNNSPLHF. CDR3 nucleotide sequence: TGTGCCAGCTCAGCGGGGGGGTTCAATAATTCACCCCTCCACTTT. The complete variable domain, with remaining parts taken from reference TRBV18 and TRBJ1-6, reads NAGVMQNPRHLVRRRGQEARLRCSPMKGHSHVYWYRQLPEEGLKFMVYLQKENIIDESGMPKERFSAEFPKEGPSILRIQQVVRGDSAAYFCASSAGGFNNSPLHFGNGTRLTVT.

The chain has TRBV5-1 and TRBJ2-1; 14 bases map to TRBD2. J gave up 0 bases and V 2 bases, and 7 bases lay outside the gene matches. The CDR3 is 19 residues long. Germline assignment: CDR1 SGHRS and CDR2 YFSETQ. DNA for the CDR3: TGCGCCAGCAGCTTTAAGGGACTAGCGGGGGTTACCTCCTACAATGAGCAGTTCTTC. This sequence encodes CASSFKGLAGVTSYNEQFF.

The sample holds a few counts of this clone. The chain has TRBV5-1 and TRBJ2-3; D remains unclear. Per the germline V gene, CDR1 is SGHRS and CDR2 is YFSETQ. The CDR3 has 15 amino acids. V lost 0 bases, J lost 4 bases, and 12 bases lay in between. The CDR3 sequence: CASSLVVSKSDTQYF. As DNA, the CDR3 is TGCGCCAGCAGCTTGGTGGTATCTAAGTCAGATACGCAGTATTTT.

The chain uses TRBV2 and TRBJ2-3, with D possibly TRBD2 on 6 matching bases. The germline gives CDR1 SNHLY, CDR2 FYNNEI. V was pared by 4 bases and J by 2 bases, with 10 bases between. The CDR3 covers 14 residues. The chain's CDR3 is CASSAREDTDTQYF. CDR3 sequence (DNA): TGTGCCAGCAGTGCCAGGGAGGACACAGATACGCAGTATTTT.

A few counts support this clone. In DNA, the CDR3 is TGCGCCAGCAGCTTGGATCCAGTTTACGAGCAGTACTTC. Its translation: CASSLDPVYEQYF. The chain has TRBV5-1 and TRBJ2-7; D gene uncertain. This CDR3 contains 13 residues. Germline loops: CDR1 SGHRS, CDR2 YFSETQ. Trimming removed 0 bases from V and 4 bases from J, with 8 bases in between. The full variable domain, in which reference TRBV5-1 and TRBJ2-7 provide the parts outside the CDR3, is KAGVTQTPRYLIKTRGQQVTLSCSPISGHRSVSWYQQTPGQGLQFLFEYFSETQRNKGNFPGRFSGRQFSNSRSEMNVSTLELGDSALYLCASSLDPVYEQYFGPGTRLTVT.